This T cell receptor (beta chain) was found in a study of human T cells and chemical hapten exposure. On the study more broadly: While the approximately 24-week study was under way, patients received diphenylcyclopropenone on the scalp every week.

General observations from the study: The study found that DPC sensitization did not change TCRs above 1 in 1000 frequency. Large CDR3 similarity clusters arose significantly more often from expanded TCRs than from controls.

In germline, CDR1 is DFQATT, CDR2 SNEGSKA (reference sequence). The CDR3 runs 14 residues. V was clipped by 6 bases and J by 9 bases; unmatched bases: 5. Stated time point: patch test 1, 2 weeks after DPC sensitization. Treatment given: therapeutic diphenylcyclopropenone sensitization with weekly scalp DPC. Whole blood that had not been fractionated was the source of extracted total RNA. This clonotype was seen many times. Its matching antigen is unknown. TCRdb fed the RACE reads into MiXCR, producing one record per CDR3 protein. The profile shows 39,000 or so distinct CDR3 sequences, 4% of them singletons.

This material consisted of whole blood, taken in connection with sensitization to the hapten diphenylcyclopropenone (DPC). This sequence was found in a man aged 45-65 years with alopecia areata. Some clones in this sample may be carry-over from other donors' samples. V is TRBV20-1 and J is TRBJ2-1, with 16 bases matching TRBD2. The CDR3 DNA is TGCAGTGCACCGGGACTAGCGGGAGGGACTGAGCAGTTCTTC. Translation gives CSAPGLAGGTEQFF.